This entry concerns a single T cell receptor beta chain. The length of the CDR3 is 16 residues. The V end was cut by 7 bases, the J end by 7 bases, with 25 bases between. Germline lookup yields CDR1 MNHEY and CDR2 SMNVEV (reference sequence). This sample is drawn from a study of blood T cell repertoires in COVID-19. Whole-study context: The cDNA or gDNA used as material had been derived from T cells, B-cell-depleted T cells, or PBMCs.

In the original processing: Estimated nucleated cell counts came from reference gene primer amplification. Assay used: immunoSEQ multiplex PCR; TCRdb lists only in-frame clones, some missing. Clone size and V and J calls were adopted from that table, with D and trimming inferred from the DNA. The sample contains around 250,000 clones, 85% to 90% of which appear only once. Residents of 24 US areas, aged 18 to 89 years, made up the participants. Recovered status applied to Cohort 3 donors who had two consecutive negative PCRs. It also applied to those with clearance or with symptom resolution. The genes are TRBV27 and TRBJ1-1; weak D call: TRBD1 (5 bases). Sequenced sample: PBMCs or T cells enriched from blood (not recorded which). This receptor was taken from a man aged 18 to 35 who had recovered from COVID-19. The CDR3 is CASNQEQAGLYNEAFF. The CDR3 DNA follows: TGTGCCAGCAACCAAGAACAGGCGGGGCTTTACAATGAAGCTTTCTTT.